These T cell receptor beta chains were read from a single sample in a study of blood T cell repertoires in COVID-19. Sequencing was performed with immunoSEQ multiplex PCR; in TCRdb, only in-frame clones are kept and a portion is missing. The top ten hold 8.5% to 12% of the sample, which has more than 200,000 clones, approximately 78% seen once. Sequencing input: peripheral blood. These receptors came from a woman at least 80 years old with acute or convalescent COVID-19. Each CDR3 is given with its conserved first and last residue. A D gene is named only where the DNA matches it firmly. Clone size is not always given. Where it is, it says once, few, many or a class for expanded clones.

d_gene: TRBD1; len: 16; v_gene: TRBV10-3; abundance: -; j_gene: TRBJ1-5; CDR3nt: TGTGCCATCAGTGAGTCGGCAGGGGGTTACAATCAGCCCCAGCATTTT; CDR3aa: CAISESAGGYNQPQHF
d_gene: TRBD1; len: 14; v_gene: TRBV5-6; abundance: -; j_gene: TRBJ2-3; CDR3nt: TGTGCCAGCACCTGGGAGACAGGGGAACATACGCAGTATTTT; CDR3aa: CASTWETGEHTQYF
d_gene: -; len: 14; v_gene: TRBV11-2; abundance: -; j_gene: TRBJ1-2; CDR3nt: TGTGCCAGCAGCTTAAGGGCGCTGGGGCATGGCTACACCTTC; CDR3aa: CASSLRALGHGYTF
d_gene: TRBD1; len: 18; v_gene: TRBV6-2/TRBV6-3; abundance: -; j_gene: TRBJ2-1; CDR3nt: TGTGCCAGCAGTTGGAACCTCGCACAGGGGGATAGCTACAATGAGCAGTTCTTC; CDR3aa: CASSWNLAQGDSYNEQFF
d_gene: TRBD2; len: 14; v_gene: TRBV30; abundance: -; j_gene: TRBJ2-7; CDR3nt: TGTGCCTGGAGTGGACTAGCGGGAGCCTACGAGCAGTACTTC; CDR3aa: CAWSGLAGAYEQYF
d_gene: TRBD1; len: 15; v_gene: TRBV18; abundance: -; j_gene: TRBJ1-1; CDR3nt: TGTGCCAGCTCACCACGCACAGGGGTTAACACTGAAGCTTTCTTT; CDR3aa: CASSPRTGVNTEAFF
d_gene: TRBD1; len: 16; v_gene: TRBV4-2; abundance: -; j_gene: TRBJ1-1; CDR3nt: TGTGCCAGCAGCCAACCCCGGACAGGCTGGGGCACTGAAGCTTTCTTT; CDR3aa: CASSQPRTGWGTEAFF
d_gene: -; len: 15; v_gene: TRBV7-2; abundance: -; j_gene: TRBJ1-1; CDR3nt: TGTGCCTCACGACTGTCAGGACTCATGAACACTGAAGCTTTCTTT; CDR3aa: CASRLSGLMNTEAFF
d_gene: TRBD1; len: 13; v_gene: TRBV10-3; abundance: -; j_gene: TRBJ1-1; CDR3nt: TGTGCCATTATCGCGCCAGGGGGCACTGAAGCTTTCTTT; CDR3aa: CAIIAPGGTEAFF
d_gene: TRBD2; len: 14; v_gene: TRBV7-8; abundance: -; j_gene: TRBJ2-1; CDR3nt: TGTGCCAGCAGCTTAGGCGGGAGCAGGAATGAGCAGTTCTTC; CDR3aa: CASSLGGSRNEQFF
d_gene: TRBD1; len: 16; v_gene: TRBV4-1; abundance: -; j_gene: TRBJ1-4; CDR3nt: TGCGCCAGCAGCCAGGCTATCGGGACAGGGAATGAAAAACTGTTTTTT; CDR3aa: CASSQAIGTGNEKLFF
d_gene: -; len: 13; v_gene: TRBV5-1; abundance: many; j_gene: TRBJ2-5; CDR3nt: TGCGCCAGCAGCTTCGGTGGAGAAGAGACCCAGTACTTC; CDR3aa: CASSFGGEETQYF
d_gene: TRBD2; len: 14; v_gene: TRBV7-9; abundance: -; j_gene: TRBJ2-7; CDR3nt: TGTGCCAGCAGCCCAAGCGGGGGGGCCCGGGAGCAGTACTTC; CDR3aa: CASSPSGGAREQYF
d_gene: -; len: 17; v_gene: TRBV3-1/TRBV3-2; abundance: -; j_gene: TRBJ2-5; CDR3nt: TGTGCCAGCAGCCAAGTCCCAAGTGGGAGTGGAGGAAAGACCCAGTACTTC; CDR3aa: CASSQVPSGSGGKTQYF
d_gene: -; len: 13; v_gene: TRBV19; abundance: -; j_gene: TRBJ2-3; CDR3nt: TGTGCCAGCCAGACAGGTCCCACAGATACGCAGTATTTT; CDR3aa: CASQTGPTDTQYF
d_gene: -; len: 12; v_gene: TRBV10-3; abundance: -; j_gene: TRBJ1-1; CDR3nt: TGTGCCACCCGGGAGGGAAACACTGAAGCTTTCTTT; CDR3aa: CATREGNTEAFF
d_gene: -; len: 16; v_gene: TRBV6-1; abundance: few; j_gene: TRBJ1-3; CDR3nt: TGTGCCAGCAGTGAGTTTCGTGGCCTCTCTGGAAACACCATATATTTT; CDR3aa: CASSEFRGLSGNTIYF
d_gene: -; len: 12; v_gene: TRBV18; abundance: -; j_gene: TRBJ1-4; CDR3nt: TGTGCCAGCTCACCTAACTTCGAAAAACTGTTTTTT; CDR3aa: CASSPNFEKLFF
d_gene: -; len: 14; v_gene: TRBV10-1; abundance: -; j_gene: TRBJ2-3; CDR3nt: TGCGCCAGCAGTGAGTCGAGCAACACAGATACGCAGTATTTT; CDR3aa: CASSESSNTDTQYF
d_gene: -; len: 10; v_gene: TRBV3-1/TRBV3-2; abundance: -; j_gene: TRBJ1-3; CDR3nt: TGTGCCAGGTCACGGGACACCATATATTTT; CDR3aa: CARSRDTIYF
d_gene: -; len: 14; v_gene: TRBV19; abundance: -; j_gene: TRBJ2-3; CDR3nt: TGTGCCAGTAGTTTTCCTCACAGGGCAGATACGCAGTATTTT; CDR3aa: CASSFPHRADTQYF
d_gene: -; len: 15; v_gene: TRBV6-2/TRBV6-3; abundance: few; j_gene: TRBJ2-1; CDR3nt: TGTGCCAGCAGTCCGACGGGAACGGGCTACAATGAGCAGTTCTTC; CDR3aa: CASSPTGTGYNEQFF
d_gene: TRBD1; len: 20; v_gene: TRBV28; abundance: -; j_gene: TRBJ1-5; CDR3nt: TGTGCCAGCAGTTTAGGTAGGGGCAGGGGGCAAGGGACCGGCAATCAGCCCCAGCATTTT; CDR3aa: CASSLGRGRGQGTGNQPQHF
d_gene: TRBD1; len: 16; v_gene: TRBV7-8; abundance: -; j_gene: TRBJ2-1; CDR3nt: TGTGCCAGCAGCTTGACAGAACCGGGCAGGGGACAGGAGCAGTTCTTC; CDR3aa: CASSLTEPGRGQEQFF
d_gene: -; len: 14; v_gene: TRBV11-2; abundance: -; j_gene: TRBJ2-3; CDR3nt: TGTGCCAGCAGCTTTGGAGGGAGGCCAGATACGCAGTATTTT; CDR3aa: CASSFGGRPDTQYF
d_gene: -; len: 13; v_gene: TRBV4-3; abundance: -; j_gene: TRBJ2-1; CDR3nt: TGCGCCAGCAGCCAAGATTTTAGTGGTGAGCAGTTCTTC; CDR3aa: CASSQDFSGEQFF
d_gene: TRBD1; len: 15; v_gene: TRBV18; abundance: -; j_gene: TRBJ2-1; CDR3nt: TGTGCCAGCTCACCAATTAGTGACAGGGCTGGTGGGCAGTTCTTC; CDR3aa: CASSPISDRAGGQFF
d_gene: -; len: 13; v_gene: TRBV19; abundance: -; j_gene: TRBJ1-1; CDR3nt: TGTGCCAGTAACCCGACAGGGAACACTGAAGCTTTCTTT; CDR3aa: CASNPTGNTEAFF
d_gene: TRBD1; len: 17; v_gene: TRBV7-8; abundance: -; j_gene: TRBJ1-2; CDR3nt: TGTGCCAGCAGCTTAACCCCATCCGGGACAGCCAAAGGAGCGGTCACCTTC; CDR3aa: CASSLTPSGTAKGAVTF
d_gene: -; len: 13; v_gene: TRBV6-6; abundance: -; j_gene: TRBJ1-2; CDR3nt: TGTGCCAGCAGCCCAGGAAGAGGGTATGGCTACACCTTC; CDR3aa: CASSPGRGYGYTF
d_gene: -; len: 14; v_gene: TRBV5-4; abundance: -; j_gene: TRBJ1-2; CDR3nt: TGTGCCAGCAGCTTGAGCAGGGCCAACTATGGCTACACCTTC; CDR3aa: CASSLSRANYGYTF
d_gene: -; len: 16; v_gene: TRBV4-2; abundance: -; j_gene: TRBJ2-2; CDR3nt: TGTGCCAGCAGCCAAGAATTACTCATGAACACCGGGGAGCTGTTTTTT; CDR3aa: CASSQELLMNTGELFF
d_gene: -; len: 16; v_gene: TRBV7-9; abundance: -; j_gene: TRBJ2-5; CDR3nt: TGTGCCAGCAGCTTGGTCCCCGGACAGAAGAAAGAGACCCAGTACTTC; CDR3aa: CASSLVPGQKKETQYF
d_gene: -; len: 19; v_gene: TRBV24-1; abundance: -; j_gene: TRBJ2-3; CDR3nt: TGTGCCACCAGTGATTATGCTGGGGGCGGGCGCTCTAGCACAGATACGCAGTATTTT; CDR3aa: CATSDYAGGGRSSTDTQYF
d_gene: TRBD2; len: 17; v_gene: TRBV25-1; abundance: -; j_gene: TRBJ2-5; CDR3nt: TGTGCCAGCAGTGAAAGGACTAGCGGGGGAGTCCAAGAGACCCAGTACTTC; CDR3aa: CASSERTSGGVQETQYF
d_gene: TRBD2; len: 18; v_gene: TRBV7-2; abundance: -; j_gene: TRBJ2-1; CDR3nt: TGTGCCAGCAGCCCGGGGACTAGCGGGCCTTCTTCCTACAATGAGCAGTTCTTC; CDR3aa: CASSPGTSGPSSYNEQFF
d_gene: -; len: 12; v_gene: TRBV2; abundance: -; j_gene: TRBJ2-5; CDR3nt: TGTGCCAGCAGTGGGCAGAGGGCGACCCAGTACTTC; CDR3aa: CASSGQRATQYF
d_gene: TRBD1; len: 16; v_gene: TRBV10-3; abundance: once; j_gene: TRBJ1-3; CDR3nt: TGTGCCATCAGTGAGTCGACAGGGGGTTCTGGAAACACCATATATTTT; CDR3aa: CAISESTGGSGNTIYF
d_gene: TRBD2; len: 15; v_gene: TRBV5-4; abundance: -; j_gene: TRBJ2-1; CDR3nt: TGTGCCAGCAGCTTGGATAGCGGGGGGGCCAATGAGCAGTTCTTC; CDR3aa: CASSLDSGGANEQFF
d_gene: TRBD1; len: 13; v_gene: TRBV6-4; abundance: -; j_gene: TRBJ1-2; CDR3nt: TGTGCCAGCAGCGCAGACAGGGACTATGGCTACACCTTC; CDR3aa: CASSADRDYGYTF
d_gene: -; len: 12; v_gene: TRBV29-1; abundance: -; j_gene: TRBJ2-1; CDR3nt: TGCAGCGTTGACGGCGGTTACAATGAGCAGTTCTTC; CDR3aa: CSVDGGYNEQFF
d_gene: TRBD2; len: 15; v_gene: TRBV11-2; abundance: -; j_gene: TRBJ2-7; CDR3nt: TGTGCCAGCAGCTCAAATAGCGGGGGGTCCTACGAGCAGTACTTC; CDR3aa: CASSSNSGGSYEQYF
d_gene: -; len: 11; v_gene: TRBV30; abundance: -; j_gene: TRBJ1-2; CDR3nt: TGTGCCTGGAGTTCAGGGCGGGGCTACACCTTC; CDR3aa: CAWSSGRGYTF
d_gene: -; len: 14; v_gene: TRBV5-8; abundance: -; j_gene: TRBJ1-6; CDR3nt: TGTGCCAGCAGTCGGCGAGGCCCAAATTCACCCCTCCACTTT; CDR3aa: CASSRRGPNSPLHF